The present TCR beta chain was sequenced within a study of radiation and T cells in renal cell carcinoma (dated by TCRdb to between 2020 and 2021). Background for the entire study: Samples were obtained from a clinical trial, in which 15 Gy stereotactic body radiation therapy was delivered to primary renal cell carcinomas and nephrectomy was performed 4 weeks later. A total of around 53 samples underwent TCR beta sequencing, made up of about 25 tumors and some 27 peripheral blood samples. A total of 3.5 million to 4.5 million unique CDR3 nucleotide sequences, encoding some 2,700,000 unique CDR3 amino acid sequences, were found across all 50 or so samples.

TCR beta libraries were generated from genomic DNA with the immunoSEQ kit, following the manufacturer's recommendations. For library preparation, a first multiplex PCR was performed with proprietary primers, followed by a second PCR in which unique barcodes were added, and bead cleanups were performed after each round. Each sample batch included a kit-provided positive control reaction and a negative control reaction. The final libraries were assessed on an Agilent 4200 TapeStation D1000 ScreenTape, pooled by volume, and quantified by qPCR. An Illumina NextSeq500 fitted with a MidOutput 150-cycle cartridge performed the sequencing, running 156 Read1 cycles and 15 Index1 cycles with the kit's custom primers. The pooled library was loaded at roughly 1 pM, and roughly 20% PhiX control was spiked in. The authors' pipeline ran thus. Vendor-processed data were analyzed in R, and a clonotype was defined as all T cells sharing the same CDR3 nucleotide sequence. In the clone abundance analyses, frequencies were normalized to the 10,000 most abundant clones in each sample. Public T cell clones, averaging fewer than five per sample, were removed before analysis. An abundance difference of at least 32-fold between compartments was the criterion for calling clonotypes tumor-enriched or baseline blood-enriched. A beta-binomial differential abundance model was applied to find clonotypes that expanded or contracted between blood time points. Tumor-blood repertoire similarity was measured with the Baroni-Urbani and Buser coefficient, and groups were compared using two-tailed Wilcoxon tests in R. TCRdb stores this immuneACCESS table with in-frame sequences only. Part of the clones is absent; in the studies checked, under half of the shortfall reflects unresolved V genes, and no reason is known for the rest. That table is the source of V, J and clone size, and D and trimming were worked out from the DNA. The sample table records some 50,000 clones; roughly 84% of these occur just once. The top ten hold around 31% of the sample.

Broad study findings and their caveats: The single-armed trial design could not address effects of radiation dose or scheduling on the TCR repertoire. Because no pretreatment tumor biopsies were available, whether clonotypes were present in the tumor at baseline could not be determined. Tracking of blood repertoire dynamics stopped at three to four weeks after treatment, with no follow-up past that point. An increase in top tumor clonotypes in blood was observed from baseline to 2 weeks post-radiation, followed by contraction by 4 weeks, which was taken to suggest transient expansion of tumor-resident clones.

The sample's time point label, in plain terms: baseline pretreatment blood. The sample's treatment or condition label, in plain terms: 15 Gy SBRT to primary tumor, nephrectomy 4 weeks later. Serial peripheral blood from radiation-treated patients was sampled at baseline, 2 weeks and 4 weeks after SBRT to track tumor-enriched clonotypes. Every patient's renal cell carcinoma showed clear cell pathology. Genomic DNA for TCR sequencing was prepared using the QIAamp DNA Blood Mini Kit (Qiagen). The analyses included only samples that passed all quality control checks. According to the germline V gene, CDR1 reads SGHRS and CDR2 reads YFSETQ. V has 5 bases trimmed and J has 3 bases trimmed; junction bases matching no gene number 6. Spanning cysteine to phenylalanine, the CDR3 consists of 14 amino acids. CDR3 DNA is the only sequence kept; it has 42 bases, read in frame from the first base. In regard to this clone: Its antigen remains unidentified. Base qualities are missing; no much larger clone stands one base away.

The starting material was blood, obtained from a patient whose treatment included radiotherapy and nephrectomy. The chain joins TRBV5-1 to TRBJ1-1; 8 central bases correspond to TRBD1. The receptor's source is a woman in her seventies with renal cell carcinoma. This receptor carries the CDR3 CASRRQGLDTEAFF. The bases read TGCGCCAGCAGACGACAGGGGCTAGACACTGAAGCTTTCTTT. The entire variable domain, with the stretches around the CDR3 drawn from the reference TRBV5-1 and TRBJ1-1 proteins, is KAGVTQTPRYLIKTRGQQVTLSCSPISGHRSVSWYQQTPGQGLQFLFEYFSETQRNKGNFPGRFSGRQFSNSRSEMNVSTLELGDSALYLCASRRQGLDTEAFFGQGTRLTVV.